The clone carrying this T cell receptor beta chain was counted a single time. The data derive from a study of shared T cell receptors in the human thymus. Profiling relied on immunoSEQ multiplex PCR, and the TCRdb table lists in-frame clones only, not all of them. The sample records hundreds of thousands of clones, approximately 89% being singletons. Per germline, CDR1 SNHLY and CDR2 FYNNEI. Losses at the gene ends were 8 bases for V and 5 bases for J; bases not matched to a gene: 10. This CDR3 contains 15 residues. The same sample was also studied in work on human thymus T cells. That investigation notes: Having corrective surgery for congenital heart defects, healthy Finnish infants were the ones who donated. In corrective heart surgery, resections were taken, and these provided the thymus tissue. Within thymic and blood repertoires, V and J gene usage appeared to be biased. Related research found strongly overlapping thymic repertoires in unrelated individuals.

The rearrangement links TRBV2 to TRBJ2-7; 12 bases align to TRBD2. Input material: thymocytes. The origin of this receptor is a boy under two years old with a congenital heart defect. The CDR3 protein is CASAHLAGGPNEQYF. CDR3 sequence (DNA): TGTGCCAGCGCTCACCTAGCGGGAGGGCCCAACGAGCAGTACTTC.